This T cell receptor beta chain was identified during a study of T cell responses to AZD1222 COVID-19 vaccine. Turning to the study itself: Second-dose timings of about 4 or about 12 weeks were pooled. Broader study findings: Repertoires were obtained solely post-peak T cell response. Donors were chiefly white British, with a greater number of females, and clonal diversity was perhaps underestimated.

V lost 7 bases and J lost 0, with 13 bases in between. Germline lookup yields CDR1 LNHDA and CDR2 SQIVND (reference sequence). The length of the CDR3 is 15 residues. For this clone: The target antigen is unknown.

Assay used: immunoSEQ multiplex PCR; TCRdb lists only in-frame clones, some missing. This sample has 45,000 to 65,000 clones, with approximately 88% found just once. The rearrangement joins TRBV19 to TRBJ2-1; tentative D call: TRBD1 (5 bases). This sequence was found in an adult in good health. The specimen comprised peripheral blood, sampled on day 0 of AZD1222 vaccination. CDR3 in amino acids: CASTRQFHSYNEQFF. The CDR3 coding sequence is TGTGCCAGTACAAGACAGTTTCACTCCTACAATGAGCAGTTCTTC.